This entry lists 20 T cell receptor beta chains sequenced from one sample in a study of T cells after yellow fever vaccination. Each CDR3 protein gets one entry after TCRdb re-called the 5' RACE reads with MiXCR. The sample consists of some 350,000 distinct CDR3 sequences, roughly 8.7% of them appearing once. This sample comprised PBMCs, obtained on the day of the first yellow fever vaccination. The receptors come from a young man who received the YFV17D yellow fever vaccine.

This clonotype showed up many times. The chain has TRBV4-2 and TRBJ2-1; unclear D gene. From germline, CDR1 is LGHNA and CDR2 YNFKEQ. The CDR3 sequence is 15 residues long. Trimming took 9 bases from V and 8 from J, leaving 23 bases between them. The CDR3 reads CASKDGRLGRDEQFF. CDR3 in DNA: TGTGCCAGTAAGGACGGGCGACTGGGCCGCGATGAGCAGTTCTTC.

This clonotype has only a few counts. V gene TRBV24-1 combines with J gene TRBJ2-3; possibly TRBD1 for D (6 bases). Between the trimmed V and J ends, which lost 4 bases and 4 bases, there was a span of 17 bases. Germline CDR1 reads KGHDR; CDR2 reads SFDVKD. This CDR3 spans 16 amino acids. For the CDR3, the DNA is TGTGCCACCAGTGAGAGGGACAACGGGGCACCAGATACGCAGTATTTT. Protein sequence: CATSERDNGAPDTQYF.

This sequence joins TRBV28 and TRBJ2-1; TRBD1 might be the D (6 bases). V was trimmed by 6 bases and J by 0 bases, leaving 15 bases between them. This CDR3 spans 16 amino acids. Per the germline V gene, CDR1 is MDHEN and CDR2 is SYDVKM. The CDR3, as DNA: TGTGCCAGCAGCCTCAGGGGTCTAAACTCCTACAATGAGCAGTTCTTC. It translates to CASSLRGLNSYNEQFF. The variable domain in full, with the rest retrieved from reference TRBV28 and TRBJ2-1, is DVKVTQSSRYLVKRTGEKVFLECVQDMDHENMFWYRQDPGLGLRLIYFSYDVKMKEKGDIPEGYSVSREKKERFSLILESASTNQTSMYLCASSLRGLNSYNEQFFGPGTRLTVL.

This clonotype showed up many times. CDR3 DNA sequence: TGCGCCAGCAGCCCGTCGGGGGAGACGACAGATACGCAGTATTTT. This gives the protein CASSPSGETTDTQYF. This chain joins TRBV5-1 and TRBJ2-3; possibly TRBD2 for D (6 bases). The CDR3 sequence is 15 residues long. V dropped 4 bases and J dropped 3 bases, with 15 bases sitting between them. Germline V gives CDR1 SGHRS, CDR2 YFSETQ.

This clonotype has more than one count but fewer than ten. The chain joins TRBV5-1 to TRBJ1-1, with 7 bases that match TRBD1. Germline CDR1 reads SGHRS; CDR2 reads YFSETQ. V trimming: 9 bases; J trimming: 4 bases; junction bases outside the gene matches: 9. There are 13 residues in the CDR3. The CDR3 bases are TGCGCCACCTCAGAACAGGGGAGCACTGAAGCTTTCTTT. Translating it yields CATSEQGSTEAFF.

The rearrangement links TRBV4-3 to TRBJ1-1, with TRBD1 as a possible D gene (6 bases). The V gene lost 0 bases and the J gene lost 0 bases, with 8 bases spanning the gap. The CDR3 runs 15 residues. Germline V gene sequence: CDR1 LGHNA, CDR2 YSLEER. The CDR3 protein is CASSQETGLNTEAFF. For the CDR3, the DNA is TGCGCCAGCAGCCAAGAAACAGGGCTGAACACTGAAGCTTTCTTT.

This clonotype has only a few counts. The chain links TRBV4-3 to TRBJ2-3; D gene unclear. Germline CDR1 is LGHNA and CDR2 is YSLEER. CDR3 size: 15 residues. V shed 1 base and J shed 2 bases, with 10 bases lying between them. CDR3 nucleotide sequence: TGCGCCAGCAGCCAAGGAGGCGGCTTCACAGATACGCAGTATTTT. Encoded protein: CASSQGGGFTDTQYF.

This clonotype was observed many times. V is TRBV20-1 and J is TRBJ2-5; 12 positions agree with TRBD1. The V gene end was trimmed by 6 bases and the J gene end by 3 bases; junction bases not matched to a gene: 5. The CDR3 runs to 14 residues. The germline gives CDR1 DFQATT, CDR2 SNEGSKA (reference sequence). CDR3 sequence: CSATGTGGEETQYF. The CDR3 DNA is TGCAGTGCGACCGGGACAGGGGGCGAAGAGACCCAGTACTTC.

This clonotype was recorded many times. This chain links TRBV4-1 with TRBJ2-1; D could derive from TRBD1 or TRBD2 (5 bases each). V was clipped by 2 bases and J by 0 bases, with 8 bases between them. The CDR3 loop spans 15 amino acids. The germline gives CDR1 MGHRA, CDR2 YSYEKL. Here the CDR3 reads CASSQTGGSYNEQFF. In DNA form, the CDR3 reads TGCGCCAGCAGCCAAACTGGGGGCTCCTACAATGAGCAGTTCTTC.

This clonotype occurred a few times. The CDR3 here is CASSPSGPRGGELFF. CDR3 nucleotide sequence: TGTGCCAGCAGTCCCTCGGGCCCCAGGGGAGGGGAGCTGTTTTTT. The gene calls are TRBV27 and TRBJ2-2, with a weak D call TRBD1 (6 bases). Germline V gene data show CDR1 as MNHEY and CDR2 as SMNVEV (reference sequence). The CDR3 totals 15 residues. Between the trimmed V and J ends, which lost 5 bases and 8 bases, there was a span of 18 bases.

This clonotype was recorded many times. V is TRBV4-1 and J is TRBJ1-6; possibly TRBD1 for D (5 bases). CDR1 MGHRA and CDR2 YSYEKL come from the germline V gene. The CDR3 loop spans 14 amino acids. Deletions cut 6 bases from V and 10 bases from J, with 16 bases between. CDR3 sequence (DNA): TGCGCCAGCAGACGGGCTGGGGCGCGCTCACCCCTCCACTTT. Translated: CASRRAGARSPLHF.

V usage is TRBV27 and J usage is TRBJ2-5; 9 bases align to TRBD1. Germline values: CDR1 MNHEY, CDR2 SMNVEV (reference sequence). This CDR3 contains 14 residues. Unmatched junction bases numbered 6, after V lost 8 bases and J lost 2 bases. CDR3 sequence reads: CASARTGVQETQYF. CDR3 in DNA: TGTGCCAGCGCAAGGACAGGGGTACAAGAGACCCAGTACTTC.

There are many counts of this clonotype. CDR3 amino acids: CASSYWDGYTF. The CDR3 DNA is TGTGCCAGCAGTTACTGGGATGGCTACACCTTC. The chain carries TRBV6-6 and TRBJ1-2; D not resolved. The CDR3 length is 11 residues. V shed 1 base and J shed 6 bases, with 3 bases lying between them. CDR1 and CDR2 (germline): MNHNY, SVGAGI (reference sequence).

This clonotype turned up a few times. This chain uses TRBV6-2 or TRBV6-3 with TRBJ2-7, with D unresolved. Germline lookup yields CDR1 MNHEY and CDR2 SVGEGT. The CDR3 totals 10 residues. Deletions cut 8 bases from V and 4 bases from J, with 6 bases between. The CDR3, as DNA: TGTGCCAGCCCCCGGTACGAGCAGTACTTC. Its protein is CASPRYEQYF.

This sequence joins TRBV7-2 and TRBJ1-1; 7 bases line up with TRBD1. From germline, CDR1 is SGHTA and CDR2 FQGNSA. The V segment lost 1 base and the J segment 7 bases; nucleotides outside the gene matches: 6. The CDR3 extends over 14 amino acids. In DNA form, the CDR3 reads TGTGCCAGCAGCTTAGACCGACAGGGACTTGAAGCTTTCTTT. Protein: CASSLDRQGLEAFF.

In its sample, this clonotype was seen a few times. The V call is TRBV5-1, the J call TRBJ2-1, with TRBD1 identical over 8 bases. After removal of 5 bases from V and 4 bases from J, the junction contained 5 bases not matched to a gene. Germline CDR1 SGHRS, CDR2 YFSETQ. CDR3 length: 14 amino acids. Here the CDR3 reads CASSGQGGYNEQFF. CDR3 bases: TGCGCCAGCAGTGGACAGGGAGGTTACAATGAGCAGTTCTTC.

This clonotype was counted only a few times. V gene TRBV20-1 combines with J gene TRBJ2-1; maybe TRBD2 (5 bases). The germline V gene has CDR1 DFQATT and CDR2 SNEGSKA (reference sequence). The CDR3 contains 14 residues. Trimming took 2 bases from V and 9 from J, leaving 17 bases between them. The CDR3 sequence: CSARLSIGSGEQFF. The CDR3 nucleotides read TGCAGTGCTAGATTGAGTATTGGGAGCGGTGAGCAGTTCTTC.

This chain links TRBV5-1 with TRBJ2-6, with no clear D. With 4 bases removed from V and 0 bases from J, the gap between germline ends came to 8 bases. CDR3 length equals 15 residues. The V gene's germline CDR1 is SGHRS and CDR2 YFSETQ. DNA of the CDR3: TGCGCCAGCAGCCTACTGACCTCTGGGGCCAACGTCCTGACTTTC. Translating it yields CASSLLTSGANVLTF.

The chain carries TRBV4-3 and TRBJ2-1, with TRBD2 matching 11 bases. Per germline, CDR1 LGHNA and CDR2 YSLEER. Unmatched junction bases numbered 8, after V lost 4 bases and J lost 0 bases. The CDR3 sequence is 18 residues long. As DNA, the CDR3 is TGCGCCAGCAGCCGCGGGACTAGCGGACGGAGCTCCTACAATGAGCAGTTCTTC. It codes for CASSRGTSGRSSYNEQFF.

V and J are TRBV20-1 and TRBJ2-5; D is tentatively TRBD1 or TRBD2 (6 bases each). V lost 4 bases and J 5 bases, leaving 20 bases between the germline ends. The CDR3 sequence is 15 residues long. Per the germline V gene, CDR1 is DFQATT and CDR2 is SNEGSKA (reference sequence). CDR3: CSANRGGGRGETQYF. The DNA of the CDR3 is TGCAGTGCTAATCGAGGAGGGGGGCGAGGGGAGACCCAGTACTTC.